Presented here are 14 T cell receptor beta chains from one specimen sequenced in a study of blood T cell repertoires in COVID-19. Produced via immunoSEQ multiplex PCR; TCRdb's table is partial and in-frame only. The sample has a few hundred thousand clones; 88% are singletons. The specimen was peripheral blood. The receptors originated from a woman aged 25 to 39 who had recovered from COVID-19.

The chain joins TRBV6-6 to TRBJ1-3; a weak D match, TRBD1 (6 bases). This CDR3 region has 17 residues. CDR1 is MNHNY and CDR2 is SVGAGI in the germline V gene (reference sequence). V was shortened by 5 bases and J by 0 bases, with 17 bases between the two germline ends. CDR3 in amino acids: CASSPRQVTVSGNTIYF. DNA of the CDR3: TGTGCCAGCAGTCCGCGACAGGTTACCGTCTCTGGAAACACCATATATTTT.

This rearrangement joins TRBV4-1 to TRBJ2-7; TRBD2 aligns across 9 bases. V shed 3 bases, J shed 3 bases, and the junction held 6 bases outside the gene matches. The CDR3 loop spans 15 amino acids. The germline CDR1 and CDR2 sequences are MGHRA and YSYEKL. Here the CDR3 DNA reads TGCGCCAGCAGCCACAGAGCGGGGGGCAGCTACGAGCAGTACTTC. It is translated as CASSHRAGGSYEQYF.

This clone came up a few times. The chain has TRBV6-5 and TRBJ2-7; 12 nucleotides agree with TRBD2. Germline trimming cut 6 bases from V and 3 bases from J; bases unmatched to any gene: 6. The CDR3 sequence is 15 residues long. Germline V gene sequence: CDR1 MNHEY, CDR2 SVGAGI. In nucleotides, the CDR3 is TGTGCCAGCAGGCGAACTAGCGGGGGGTTCTACGAGCAGTACTTC. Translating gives CASRRTSGGFYEQYF.

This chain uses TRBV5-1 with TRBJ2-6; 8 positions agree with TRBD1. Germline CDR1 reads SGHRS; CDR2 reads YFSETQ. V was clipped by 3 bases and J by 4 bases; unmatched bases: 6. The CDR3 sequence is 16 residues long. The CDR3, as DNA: TGCGCCAGCAGCTCCGGACAGGGTGCCGGGGCCAACGTCCTGACTTTC. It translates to CASSSGQGAGANVLTF.

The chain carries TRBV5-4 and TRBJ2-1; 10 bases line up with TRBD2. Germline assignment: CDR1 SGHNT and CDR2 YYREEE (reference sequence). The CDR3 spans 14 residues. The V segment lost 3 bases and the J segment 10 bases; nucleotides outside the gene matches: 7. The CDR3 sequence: CASSSQRGGREQFF. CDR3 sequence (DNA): TGTGCCAGCAGCTCCCAGCGGGGGGGTCGGGAGCAGTTCTTC.

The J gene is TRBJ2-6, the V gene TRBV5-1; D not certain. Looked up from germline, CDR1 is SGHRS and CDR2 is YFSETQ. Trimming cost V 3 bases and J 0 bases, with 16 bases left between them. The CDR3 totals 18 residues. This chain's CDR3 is CASSSGSFLSSGANVLTF. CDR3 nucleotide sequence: TGCGCCAGCAGCTCCGGGTCTTTCTTAAGCTCTGGGGCCAACGTCCTGACTTTC.

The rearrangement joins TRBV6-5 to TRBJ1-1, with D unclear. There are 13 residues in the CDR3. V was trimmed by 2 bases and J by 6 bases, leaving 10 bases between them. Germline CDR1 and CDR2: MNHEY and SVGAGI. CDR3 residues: CASSYARDAEAFF. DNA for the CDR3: TGTGCCAGCAGTTACGCCCGGGATGCTGAAGCTTTCTTT.

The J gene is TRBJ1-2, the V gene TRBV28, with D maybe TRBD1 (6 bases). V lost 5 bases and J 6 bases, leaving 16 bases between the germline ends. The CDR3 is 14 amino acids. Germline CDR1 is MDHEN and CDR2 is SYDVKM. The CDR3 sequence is CASSQTQGRDGYTF. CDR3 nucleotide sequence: TGTGCCAGCAGTCAAACCCAGGGGAGGGATGGCTACACCTTC.

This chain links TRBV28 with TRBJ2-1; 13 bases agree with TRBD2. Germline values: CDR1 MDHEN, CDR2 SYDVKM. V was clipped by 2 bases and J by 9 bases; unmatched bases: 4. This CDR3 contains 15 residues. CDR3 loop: CASSLTSGGASEQFF. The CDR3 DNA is TGTGCCAGCAGTTTAACTAGCGGGGGGGCCAGTGAGCAGTTCTTC.

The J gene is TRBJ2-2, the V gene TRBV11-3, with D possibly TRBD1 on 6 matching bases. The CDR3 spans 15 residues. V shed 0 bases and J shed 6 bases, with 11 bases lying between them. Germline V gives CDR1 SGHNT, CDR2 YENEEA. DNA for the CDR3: TGTGCCAGCAGCTTAGATCGTACAGGGTCCGGGGAGCTGTTTTTT. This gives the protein CASSLDRTGSGELFF.

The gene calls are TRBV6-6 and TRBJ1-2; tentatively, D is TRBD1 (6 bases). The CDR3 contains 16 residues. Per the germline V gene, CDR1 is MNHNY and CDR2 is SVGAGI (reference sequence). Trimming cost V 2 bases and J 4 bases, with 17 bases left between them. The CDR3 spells CASSYLTGGRRYGYTF. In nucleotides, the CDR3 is TGTGCCAGCAGTTACCTCACGGGGGGCCGGCGCTATGGCTACACCTTC.

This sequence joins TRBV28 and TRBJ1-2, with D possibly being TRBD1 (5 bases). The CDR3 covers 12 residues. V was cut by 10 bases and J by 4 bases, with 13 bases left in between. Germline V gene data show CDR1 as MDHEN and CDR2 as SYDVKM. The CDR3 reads CATGFDSYGYTF. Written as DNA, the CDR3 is TGTGCCACAGGGTTTGATAGCTATGGCTACACCTTC.

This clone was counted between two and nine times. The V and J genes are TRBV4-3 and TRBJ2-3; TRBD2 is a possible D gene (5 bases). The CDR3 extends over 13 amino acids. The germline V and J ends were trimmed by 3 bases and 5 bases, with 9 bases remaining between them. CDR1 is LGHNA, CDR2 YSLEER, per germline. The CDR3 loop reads CASSHAGRDTQYF. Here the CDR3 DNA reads TGCGCCAGCAGCCATGCGGGCAGAGATACGCAGTATTTT.

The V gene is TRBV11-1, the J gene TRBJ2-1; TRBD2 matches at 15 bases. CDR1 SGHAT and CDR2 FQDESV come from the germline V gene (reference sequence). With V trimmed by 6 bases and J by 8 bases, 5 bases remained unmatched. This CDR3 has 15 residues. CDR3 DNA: TGTGCCAGCAGTTACGGGACTAGCGGGGGGCATGAGCAGTTCTTC. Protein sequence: CASSYGTSGGHEQFF.